This entry lists 25 T cell receptor beta chains sequenced from one sample in a study of neoadjuvant nivolumab and ipilimumab in lung cancer. Repertoires were generated with immunoSEQ multiplex PCR, while TCRdb's copy carries only in-frame clones and drops some. The table lists 20,000 to 25,000 clones, about four fifths of them singletons, with 23% in the top ten. The sequencing here drew on peripheral blood, taken before neoadjuvant nivolumab, alone or with ipilimumab. The receptors were gathered from an adult with non-small cell lung cancer.

The chain carries TRBV7-6 and TRBJ2-7; no clear D. CDR1 is SGHVS and CDR2 is FNYEAQ in the germline V gene. V shed 2 bases and J shed 3 bases, with 11 bases lying between them. The CDR3 runs to 14 residues. CDR3 in amino acids: CASSLPGRSYEQYF. The CDR3 DNA sequence: TGTGCCAGCAGCTTACCAGGCAGGAGCTACGAGCAGTACTTC. Combining the CDR3 with reference TRBV7-6 and TRBJ2-7 gives the whole variable domain GAGVSQSPRYKVTKRGQDVALRCDPISGHVSLYWYRQALGQGPEFLTYFNYEAQQDKSGLPNDRFSAERPEGSISTLTIQRTEQRDSAMYRCASSLPGRSYEQYFGPGTRLTVT.

This chain connects TRBV29-1 to TRBJ1-5; D is ambiguous. The V and J ends lost 4 bases and 6 bases respectively, with 13 bases between them. The CDR3 extends over 13 amino acids. Germline V gene lookup returns CDR1 SQVTM and CDR2 ANQGSEA. For the CDR3, the DNA is TGCAGCGTTGCCGGATGGGGAGGTCAGCCCCAGCATTTT. The encoded protein is CSVAGWGGQPQHF.

The CDR3: CAISEGAEGAYEQYF. CDR3 nucleotide sequence: TGTGCCATCAGTGAGGGGGCGGAGGGGGCCTACGAGCAGTACTTC. The rearrangement joins TRBV10-3 to TRBJ2-7; D is perhaps TRBD1 or TRBD2 (6 bases each). The CDR3 contains 15 residues. Germline CDR1 is ENHRY and CDR2 is SYGVKD. Trimming cost V 2 bases and J 2 bases, with 13 bases left between them.

This chain links TRBV7-9 with TRBJ1-1; TRBD1 matches at 9 bases. There are 15 residues in the CDR3. Germline V gene lookup returns CDR1 SEHNR and CDR2 FQNEAQ (reference sequence). Trimming cost V 11 bases and J 5 bases; bases outside gene matches: 15. The CDR3 loop is CAVPMRGQGKTEAFF. The CDR3 DNA is TGTGCCGTTCCAATGAGGGGACAGGGAAAAACTGAAGCTTTCTTT.

This clone came up once. The chain links TRBV6-5 to TRBJ1-2, with 7 bases fitting TRBD1. The V and J ends lost 6 bases and 8 bases, in that order; junction bases with no gene match: 9. Germline loops: CDR1 MNHEY, CDR2 SVGAGI. The CDR3 spans 13 residues. The CDR3 here is CASRYTGAQGYTF. CDR3 bases: TGTGCCAGCAGATATACAGGGGCACAAGGCTACACCTTC.

This clone was detected only once. The chain joins TRBV7-8 to TRBJ2-5; 13 nucleotides align to TRBD2. CDR3 length: 17 amino acids. V lost 5 bases and J lost 5; bases outside the gene matches: 11. CDR1 and CDR2 (germline): SGHVS, FQNEAQ. The CDR3 loop is CASSMTSGRIPGETQYF. The CDR3, as DNA: TGTGCCAGCAGCATGACTAGCGGGAGGATCCCGGGGGAGACCCAGTACTTC.

In DNA, the CDR3 is TGTGCCAGCAGCGCGGATGTAGGAGGGATGGTGGGCGCAACTAATGAAAAACTGTTTTTT. Amino acids: CASSADVGGMVGATNEKLFF. This chain links TRBV9 with TRBJ1-4; D ambiguous. The V gene lost 3 bases and the J gene lost 0 bases, with 24 bases spanning the gap. This CDR3 has 20 residues. Germline values: CDR1 SGDLS, CDR2 YYNGEE.

The gene calls are TRBV2 and TRBJ2-5, with D unclear. The CDR3 has 13 residues. From germline, CDR1 is SNHLY and CDR2 FYNNEI. Trimming removed 5 bases at V and 1 base at J, with 8 bases between. The CDR3 DNA follows: TGTGCCAGCAGTAAGGAATCCCAAGAGACCCAGTACTTC. Translated: CASSKESQETQYF. Based on the CDR3 plus reference TRBV2 and TRBJ2-5, the full variable domain is EPEVTQTPSHQVTQMGQEVILRCVPISNHLYFYWYRQILGQKVEFLVSFYNNEISEKSEIFDDQFSVERPDGSNFTLKIRSTKLEDSAMYFCASSKESQETQYFGPGTRLLVL.

This clone was observed a few times. The chain is built from TRBV7-9 and TRBJ2-5; 10 nucleotides agree with TRBD2. Trimming took 11 bases from V and 4 from J; bases not matched to a gene: 7. CDR3 length equals 13 residues. Germline CDR1 and CDR2: SEHNR and FQNEAQ (reference sequence). This chain's CDR3 is CAGLLAGRETQYF. CDR3 bases: TGTGCCGGCCTACTAGCGGGAAGAGAGACCCAGTACTTC.

The chain is built from TRBV11-3 and TRBJ2-7; perhaps D is TRBD1 or TRBD2 (5 bases each). V lost 6 bases and J 2 bases, leaving 17 bases between the germline ends. The CDR3 consists of 15 residues. Germline CDR1 is SGHNT and CDR2 is YENEEA. The CDR3 DNA reads as TGTGCCAGCAGTTTCAGAGGGACGGACGCCTACGAGCAGTACTTC. This encodes CASSFRGTDAYEQYF.

The chain is built from TRBV9 and TRBJ2-6; D not certain. CDR1 is SGDLS, CDR2 YYNGEE, per germline. Trimming took 2 bases from V and 2 from J, leaving 11 bases between them. This CDR3 has 16 residues. Here the CDR3 DNA reads TGTGCCAGCAGCGTCTCCCCTGAGGCTGGGGCCAACGTCCTGACTTTC. Translated: CASSVSPEAGANVLTF. Combining the CDR3 with reference TRBV9 and TRBJ2-6 gives the whole variable domain DSGVTQTPKHLITATGQRVTLRCSPRSGDLSVYWYQQSLDQGLQFLIQYYNGEERAKGNILERFSAQQFPDLHSELNLSSLELGDSALYFCASSVSPEAGANVLTFGAGSRLTVL.

The CDR3 nucleotides read TGTGCCAGCAGCCTACTACATTCCCCCTCCGGTGGCTACACCTTC. Amino acid sequence: CASSLLHSPSGGYTF. This chain joins TRBV5-4 and TRBJ1-2; D is unresolved. The CDR3 totals 15 residues. Germline CDR1 and CDR2: SGHNT and YYREEE (reference sequence). V lost 4 bases to trimming and J lost 7 bases, with 20 bases between them.

The chain has TRBV11-2 and TRBJ2-1; 13 bases align to TRBD2. The CDR3 extends over 16 amino acids. From germline, CDR1 is SGHAT and CDR2 FQNNGV. V gave up 5 bases and J gave up 7 bases; unmatched junction bases: 8. The CDR3: CASSRTSGSAGNEQFF. The CDR3 DNA reads as TGTGCCAGCAGCCGGACTAGCGGGAGCGCGGGGAATGAGCAGTTCTTC.

The chain combines TRBV30 with TRBJ1-2; 12 bases are a match to TRBD1. Germline V gene sequence: CDR1 GTSNPN, CDR2 SVGIG (reference sequence). Trimming at V came to 2 bases and at J to 2 bases, leaving 9 bases not matched to a gene. This CDR3 has 17 residues. CDR3 region: CAWSRGDRGQNNYGYTF. The CDR3 bases are TGTGCCTGGAGTCGGGGGGACAGGGGGCAGAACAACTATGGCTACACCTTC.

The J gene is TRBJ1-1, the V gene TRBV6-6; D not resolved. This CDR3 has 16 amino acids. Germline values: CDR1 MNHNY, CDR2 SVGAGI (reference sequence). V dropped 4 bases and J dropped 1 base, with 16 bases sitting between them. The DNA of the CDR3 is TGTGCCAGCAGTTTCAAACGCGGGGAGCCGAACACTGAAGCTTTCTTT. Its protein product is CASSFKRGEPNTEAFF.

The chain links TRBV5-1 to TRBJ2-3, with 9 bases matching TRBD2. CDR3 size: 15 residues. V lost 1 base to trimming and J lost 7 bases; unmatched junction nucleotides: 7. The V gene's germline CDR1 is SGHRS and CDR2 YFSETQ. The CDR3 DNA sequence: TGCGCCAGCAGCTTGCGCGGGAGGGCCGAAAATACGCAGTATTTT. It yields the protein CASSLRGRAENTQYF.

This chain joins TRBV11-3 and TRBJ2-1; no definite D call. This CDR3 has 14 amino acids. The ends were cut back, 1 base at V and 5 bases at J, with 9 bases in the middle. The germline V gene encodes CDR1 SGHNT and CDR2 YENEEA. CDR3 nucleotides: TGTGCCAGCAGCTTAGGAGGCCTAAACAATGAGCAGTTCTTC. This sequence encodes CASSLGGLNNEQFF.

This clone showed up just once. The gene calls are TRBV14 and TRBJ2-6; 8 bases line up with TRBD1. Trimming removed 4 bases from V and 1 base from J; junction bases left unmatched: 3. CDR1 is SGHDN and CDR2 is FVKESK in the germline V gene. This CDR3 contains 16 residues. The chain's CDR3 is CASSLTGGSGANVLTF. The CDR3 nucleotides read TGTGCCAGCAGCCTCACAGGGGGGTCTGGGGCCAACGTCCTGACTTTC.

DNA for the CDR3: TGTGCCAGCAGCTTGGGGGGGAACGCCGGAAAACTGTTTTTT. It is translated as CASSLGGNAGKLFF. The chain is built from TRBV5-5 and TRBJ1-4; D might be TRBD1 (5 bases). V was pared by 0 bases and J by 10 bases, with 13 bases between. Per germline, CDR1 SGHKS and CDR2 YYEKEE (reference sequence). The CDR3 covers 14 residues.

The rearrangement links TRBV9 to TRBJ1-1; 8 positions match TRBD1. Per the germline V gene, CDR1 is SGDLS and CDR2 is YYNGEE. Unmatched junction bases numbered 4, after V lost 3 bases and J lost 6 bases. This CDR3 is 13 amino acids long. DNA for the CDR3: TGTGCCAGCAGCGGGGACAGGTGGTCTGAAGCTTTCTTT. Its protein product is CASSGDRWSEAFF. Supplemented by reference TRBV9 and TRBJ1-1, the full variable domain reads DSGVTQTPKHLITATGQRVTLRCSPRSGDLSVYWYQQSLDQGLQFLIQYYNGEERAKGNILERFSAQQFPDLHSELNLSSLELGDSALYFCASSGDRWSEAFFGQGTRLTVV.

The rearrangement joins TRBV19 to TRBJ2-7, with TRBD2 matching 13 bases. Germline V gene data show CDR1 as LNHDA and CDR2 as SQIVND (reference sequence). V shed 5 bases and J 0 bases; nucleotides not matched to a gene: 10. This CDR3 has 18 residues. Here the CDR3 DNA reads TGTGCCAGTAGTCCGGGACTAGCGGGACCATGGCTCTCCTACGAGCAGTACTTC. The encoded protein is CASSPGLAGPWLSYEQYF.

V usage is TRBV7-6 and J usage is TRBJ2-7, with D tentatively TRBD2 (5 bases). The CDR3 runs 12 residues. With 5 bases removed from V and 7 bases from J, the gap between germline ends came to 12 bases. CDR1 and CDR2 (germline): SGHVS, FNYEAQ. CDR3 DNA: TGTGCCAGCAGCCTCCCGGGGTATGAGCAGTACTTC. Protein sequence: CASSLPGYEQYF.

The gene calls are TRBV6-7 and TRBJ2-7, with D possibly matching TRBD1 (5 bases). TRBV6-7 is an ORF; its function is uncertain. CDR3 length equals 12 residues. V lost 5 bases and J 4 bases, leaving 9 bases between the germline ends. The DNA of the CDR3 is TGTGCCAGCAGTGAACAGGTTTACGAGCAGTACTTC. As protein: CASSEQVYEQYF.

On this clone itself: At one boundary the junction diverges from the germline segment, which might be a read error. This chain connects TRBV7-7 to TRBJ1-5; D call uncertain. Germline V CDR1 and CDR2: SSHAT, FNYEAQ (reference sequence). The CDR3 is 13 residues long. CDR3 coding DNA: TGTGCTAGCAGCCAAGGCGTTGGTCAGCCCCAGCATTTT. Amino acid sequence: CASSQGVGQPQHF.

V is TRBV4-3 and J is TRBJ2-1, with D unresolved. The V gene lost 6 bases and the J gene lost 3 bases, with 6 bases spanning the gap. Germline CDR1 and CDR2: LGHNA and YSLEER. CDR3 length: 12 residues. In nucleotides, the CDR3 is TGCGCCAGCAGTCACAACTACAATGAGCAGTTCTTC. Protein sequence: CASSHNYNEQFF.